This passage covers 27 T cell receptor beta chains from one sample sequenced in a study of blood T cell repertoires in COVID-19. Generated by immunoSEQ multiplex PCR, the TCRdb table keeps only in-frame clones and is missing some. Among 180,000 or so clones, roughly 80% were seen once, and the ten largest hold about an eighth. Sequenced: PBMCs or T cells enriched from blood (not recorded which). The receptors were sampled from a man aged 55 to 69 who had been exposed to COVID-19.

The genes are TRBV5-5 and TRBJ1-2; D call uncertain. The CDR3 spans 16 residues. Germline values: CDR1 SGHKS, CDR2 YYEKEE (reference sequence). V shed 4 bases and J shed 4 bases, with 20 bases lying between them. The CDR3 here is CASSRYEVGLLYGYTF. The CDR3 nucleotides read TGTGCCAGCAGCCGATATGAGGTAGGACTCCTCTATGGCTACACCTTC.

This chain joins TRBV4-2 and TRBJ2-2; 10 nucleotides align to TRBD2. Per the germline V gene, CDR1 is LGHNA and CDR2 is YNFKEQ. Trimming cost V 4 bases and J 7 bases; bases outside gene matches: 6. This CDR3 is 15 amino acids long. The CDR3 nucleotides are TGTGCCAGCAGCCGATCCGGGACTAGCGACGGGGAGCTGTTTTTT. Encoded protein: CASSRSGTSDGELFF.

The chain recombines TRBV27 with TRBJ1-5; tentatively, D is TRBD1 (6 bases). V was clipped by 6 bases and J by 1 base, with 25 bases between them. Per the germline V gene, CDR1 is MNHEY and CDR2 is SMNVEV (reference sequence). CDR3 size: 19 residues. Here the CDR3 DNA reads TGTGCCAGCAGCCTCAAGCCACTGAACAGGGCTTCAAGCAATCAGCCCCAGCATTTT. This translates into CASSLKPLNRASSNQPQHF.

The chain links TRBV28 to TRBJ2-1; a possible D gene is TRBD2 (5 bases). Trimming stripped 6 bases from V and 2 bases from J, with 8 bases between. CDR3 length: 13 residues. Germline V CDR1 and CDR2: MDHEN, SYDVKM. CDR3 nucleotide sequence: TGTGCCAGCAGGAGCGGCACCTACAATGAGCAGTTCTTC. This gives the protein CASRSGTYNEQFF.

The chain has TRBV28 and TRBJ1-4, with D uncertain. The CDR3 extends over 14 amino acids. The V gene lost 2 bases and the J gene lost 7 bases, with 11 bases spanning the gap. From germline, CDR1 is MDHEN and CDR2 SYDVKM. The CDR3 here is CASSLAGSSEKLFF. The CDR3 DNA follows: TGTGCCAGCAGTTTAGCCGGGTCGAGTGAAAAACTGTTTTTT.

This chain uses TRBV6-5 with TRBJ2-3; D unclear. Germline-derived CDR1 and CDR2 are MNHEY and SVGAGI. The V end lost 7 bases, the J end lost 5 bases, and 19 bases lay between the germline ends. The CDR3 loop spans 15 amino acids. The CDR3 DNA sequence: TGTGCCAGCATGTTAGACGGCCTAACAGAAGATACGCAGTATTTT. This gives the protein CASMLDGLTEDTQYF.

V gene TRBV4-2 combines with J gene TRBJ2-2; 7 nucleotides align to TRBD1. The germline V gene encodes CDR1 LGHNA and CDR2 YNFKEQ. V shed 3 bases and J 4 bases; nucleotides not matched to a gene: 8. The CDR3 is 16 residues long. CDR3 coding DNA: TGTGCCAGCAGCCACCTCGGGACAGACGTCACCGGGGAGCTGTTTTTT. Its translation is CASSHLGTDVTGELFF.

This clone was observed once. The chain couples TRBV6-5 to TRBJ2-2; a possible D gene is TRBD1 (5 bases). CDR3 size: 15 residues. The V and J ends lost 9 bases and 4 bases respectively, with 18 bases between them. The germline V gene has CDR1 MNHEY and CDR2 SVGAGI. The CDR3 reads CASGSLGLFTGELFF. CDR3 DNA: TGTGCCAGTGGGTCCTTGGGGCTTTTCACCGGGGAGCTGTTTTTT.

CDR3 in amino acids: CASSMGTGGAVVGNQPQHF. The CDR3 DNA reads TGTGCCAGCTCAATGGGAACAGGGGGCGCGGTGGTTGGCAATCAGCCCCAGCATTTT. V usage is TRBV18 and J usage is TRBJ1-5; the match to TRBD1 covers 9 bases. Trimming took 5 bases from V and 2 from J; bases not matched to a gene: 16. Germline-derived CDR1 and CDR2 are KGHSH and LQKENI. The CDR3 covers 19 residues.

The DNA of the CDR3 is TGTGCCTGGACCCTTTCTCGCTATGGCTACACCTTC. Its translation is CAWTLSRYGYTF. The chain couples TRBV30 to TRBJ1-2; D not certain. Trimming removed 4 bases from V and 4 bases from J, with 10 bases in between. The CDR3 is made up of 12 amino acids. Germline V gene sequence: CDR1 GTSNPN, CDR2 SVGIG (reference sequence).

The genes are TRBV6-6 and TRBJ2-1, with D possibly TRBD2 on 5 matching bases. CDR3 length: 14 residues. Trimming cost V 7 bases and J 2 bases, with 12 bases left between them. Germline V gene sequence: CDR1 MNHNY, CDR2 SVGAGI (reference sequence). The chain's CDR3 is CASTDYPPYNEQFF. CDR3 DNA: TGTGCCAGCACCGACTACCCCCCCTACAATGAGCAGTTCTTC.

V and J are TRBV28 and TRBJ1-5, with 10 bases identical to TRBD1. Germline V gene data show CDR1 as MDHEN and CDR2 as SYDVKM. The V and J ends lost 2 bases and 7 bases, in that order; junction bases with no gene match: 8. The CDR3 spans 16 residues. DNA of the CDR3: TGTGCCAGCAGTTTAAGACGACAGGGGGCAACCCAGCCCCAGCATTTT. This translates into CASSLRRQGATQPQHF.

The DNA of the CDR3 is TGTGCCAGCACCACCCCCGGGAGGATGAACACTGAAGCTTTCTTT. Its protein product is CASTTPGRMNTEAFF. The chain carries TRBV28 and TRBJ1-1; D gene unclear. The germline V and J ends were trimmed by 7 bases and 0 bases, with 15 bases remaining between them. Germline V gene sequence: CDR1 MDHEN, CDR2 SYDVKM. CDR3 length equals 15 residues.

The chain has TRBV7-2 and TRBJ1-2; 10 nucleotides line up with TRBD1. Germline values: CDR1 SGHTA, CDR2 FQGNSA. The CDR3 runs to 16 residues. J lost 4 bases, V lost 5 bases, and 10 bases had no gene match. This CDR3 reads CASSRQTGGLTYGYTF. As DNA, the CDR3 is TGTGCCAGCAGCCGGCAGACAGGGGGCCTTACCTATGGCTACACCTTC.

This chain joins TRBV30 and TRBJ1-6; 7 bases agree with TRBD1. The CDR3 runs to 17 residues. CDR1 is GTSNPN and CDR2 is SVGIG in the germline V gene (reference sequence). V was clipped by 0 bases and J by 7 bases; unmatched bases: 12. The CDR3 DNA is TGTGCCTGGAGTGTACTGGGGCCAGGGGGTTCGAATTCACCCCTCCACTTT. Its translation: CAWSVLGPGGSNSPLHF.

The chain carries TRBV6-5 and TRBJ1-2, with 10 bases identical to TRBD1. Germline values: CDR1 MNHEY, CDR2 SVGAGI. V was pared by 5 bases and J by 5 bases, with 5 bases of the junction left unmatched. The CDR3 covers 14 residues. CDR3 sequence (DNA): TGTGCCAGCAGTAAGGGACAGGGGAGGTATGGCTACACCTTC. It translates to CASSKGQGRYGYTF.

The V and J genes are TRBV11-2 and TRBJ2-3, with no clear D. CDR1 and CDR2 from the germline V gene are SGHAT and FQNNGV. The CDR3 covers 15 residues. V was shortened by 8 bases and J by 0 bases, with 15 bases between the two germline ends. The CDR3 DNA sequence: TGTGCCAGCGGTCTGTCTAGGAGTAGCACAGATACGCAGTATTTT. Amino acid sequence: CASGLSRSSTDTQYF.

The rearrangement uses TRBV27 and TRBJ1-6, with D perhaps matching TRBD1 (6 bases). From germline, CDR1 is MNHEY and CDR2 SMNVEV (reference sequence). The CDR3 is made up of 17 amino acids. Between the trimmed V and J ends, which lost 3 bases and 7 bases, there was a span of 19 bases. CDR3 protein: CASSFGGSSVRNSPLHF. The DNA of the CDR3 is TGTGCCAGCAGTTTTGGGGGCAGCTCCGTTAGGAATTCACCCCTCCACTTT.

The V call is TRBV30, the J call TRBJ1-1; D is uncertain. CDR3 length: 13 residues. Germline loops: CDR1 GTSNPN, CDR2 SVGIG (reference sequence). Deletions cut 2 bases from V and 0 bases from J, with 7 bases between. Written as DNA, the CDR3 is TGTGCCTGGAGTCCCGGGTTGAACACTGAAGCTTTCTTT. Translation gives CAWSPGLNTEAFF. The variable domain in full, with the rest retrieved from reference TRBV30 and TRBJ1-1, is SQTIHQWPATLVQPVGSPLSLECTVEGTSNPNLYWYRQAAGRGLQLLFYSVGIGQISSEVPQNLSASRPQDRQFILSSKKLLLSDSGFYLCAWSPGLNTEAFFGQGTRLTVV.

This chain uses TRBV5-4 with TRBJ2-1; the match to TRBD2 covers 7 bases. Per germline, CDR1 SGHNT and CDR2 YYREEE (reference sequence). The CDR3 covers 14 residues. V lost 2 bases, J lost 8 bases, and 7 bases stayed unmatched. Here the CDR3 reads CASSFRRESHEQFF. CDR3 nucleotide sequence: TGTGCCAGCAGCTTCCGGCGGGAGTCCCATGAGCAGTTCTTC.

This clone came up a few times. V and J are TRBV30 and TRBJ1-1; D remains ambiguous. V lost 3 bases and J 1 base, leaving 12 bases between the germline ends. The CDR3 spans 14 residues. Germline lookup yields CDR1 GTSNPN and CDR2 SVGIG (reference sequence). As DNA, the CDR3 is TGTGCCTGGAGATGGGAGACAAGGAACACTGAAGCTTTCTTT. Amino acids: CAWRWETRNTEAFF.

The V and J genes are TRBV6-5 and TRBJ2-2; perhaps TRBD1 as D (6 bases). Germline CDR1 MNHEY, CDR2 SVGAGI. This CDR3 has 12 amino acids. V dropped 6 bases and J dropped 6 bases, with 8 bases sitting between them. The CDR3 sequence is CASSRQAGELFF. The CDR3 DNA is TGTGCCAGCAGCCGACAGGCCGGGGAGCTGTTTTTT.

In its sample, this clone was seen many times. CDR3 residues: CASSLMGAYEQYF. CDR3 DNA: TGTGCCAGCAGTTTGATGGGGGCTTACGAGCAGTACTTC. The chain carries TRBV27 and TRBJ2-7; weak D call: TRBD1 (6 bases). Deletions cut 3 bases from V and 4 bases from J, with 10 bases between. Germline-derived CDR1 and CDR2 are MNHEY and SMNVEV (reference sequence). This CDR3 contains 13 residues.

V gene TRBV12-3 or TRBV12-4 combines with J gene TRBJ1-1, with a tentative D call TRBD1 (5 bases). The CDR3 has 13 amino acids. With 0 bases removed from V and 7 bases from J, the gap between germline ends came to 9 bases. The CDR3 region has the DNA TGTGCCAGCAGTTTAGCGCGGGGGATTGAAGCTTTCTTT. It encodes CASSLARGIEAFF.

Comments on this clone: At one boundary the junction diverges from the germline segment, which might be a read error. The J gene is TRBJ1-2, the V gene TRBV30; tentatively, D is TRBD1 (6 bases). This CDR3 comprises 14 residues. Germline V lookup: CDR1 GTSNPN, CDR2 SVGIG (reference sequence). CDR3 sequence: CARTGGNHGYGYTF. The CDR3 nucleotides are TGCGCCAGGACGGGGGGCAACCACGGCTATGGCTACACCTTC.

The chain employs TRBV29-1 and TRBJ1-2, with D tentatively TRBD1 (5 bases). CDR1 and CDR2 (germline): SQVTM, ANQGSEA. The length of the CDR3 is 11 residues. Trimming removed 7 bases from V and 3 bases from J, with 9 bases in between. The CDR3 spells CSAAGHYGYTF. The CDR3 nucleotides are TGCAGCGCAGCAGGGCACTATGGCTACACCTTC.

This clone has more than one count but fewer than ten. This chain joins TRBV18 and TRBJ1-5, with TRBD1 as a possible D gene (5 bases). Germline assignment: CDR1 KGHSH and CDR2 LQKENI. This CDR3 comprises 13 residues. V lost 5 bases and J lost 4, with 9 bases in between. DNA for the CDR3: TGTGCCAGCTCAAGTCAGGGAAATCAGCCCCAGCATTTT. Protein: CASSSQGNQPQHF.